This TCR beta chain emerged from a study of blood T cell repertoires in COVID-19. Study in general: Samples came from the United States, Italy and Spain, spanning acute and convalescent COVID-19.

Source study methods: Reference gene primer amplification gave nucleated cell count estimates. Here immunoSEQ multiplex PCR was the method, and the copy in TCRdb shows in-frame clones only, minus some. D and trimming come from the DNA, and the V and J calls and clone size come from that table. This sample has some 29,000 clones, with around 89% found just once. The sequence derives from a human donor in a cohort sampled during active COVID-19. The sequencing input was peripheral blood.

As DNA, the CDR3 is TGCGCCAGCAGCCCGGGGGGGGTCCCCTCGGATACGCAGTATTTT. Its protein product is CASSPGGVPSDTQYF. The chain has TRBV5-1 and TRBJ2-3; the match to TRBD2 covers 8 bases. CDR1 is SGHRS, CDR2 YFSETQ, per germline. The CDR3 length is 15 residues. V lost 4 bases to trimming and J lost 6 bases; unmatched junction nucleotides: 10. Complete variable domain (other parts from reference TRBV5-1 and TRBJ2-3): KAGVTQTPRYLIKTRGQQVTLSCSPISGHRSVSWYQQTPGQGLQFLFEYFSETQRNKGNFPGRFSGRQFSNSRSEMNVSTLELGDSALYLCASSPGGVPSDTQYFGPGTRLTVL.